The 15 T cell receptor beta chains below come from one sample, sequenced in a study of cytomegalovirus exposure and HLA in healthy donors (dated by TCRdb to about 2017). The protocol used for the library was the immunoSEQ multiplex PCR assay. The multiplex PCR relied on a mix of 60 forward primers for TCR Vbeta segments and 13 reverse primers for TCR Jbeta segments. This immuneACCESS table, as held by TCRdb, lists in-frame sequences with V and J called but not all clones. Of the missing ones, under half trace to an unresolved V gene in checked studies; the others have no known cause. The sample table shows some 65,000 clones, and roughly 60% are seen once. Around 2.8% of the sample lies in the top ten. Source material: PBMCs. The receptors were sampled from a man aged 30-40 years in good health and CMV-seronegative.

A note on this clone: At one end the junction does not follow the germline gene, possibly because of a read error. The V gene is TRBV5-1, the J gene TRBJ1-2; TRBD1 might be the D (6 bases). Germline assignment: CDR1 SGHRS and CDR2 YFSETQ. The CDR3 is 14 residues long. The CDR3 bases are TGCGCCAGTAGCTTGGCGGACAGTTCGACTACGACTTCCTTC. It codes for CASSLADSSTTTSF.

This clone was detected only a few times. This sequence joins TRBV6-1 and TRBJ2-7, with 11 positions matching TRBD2. This CDR3 has 13 amino acids. Trimming cost V 5 bases and J 7 bases; bases outside gene matches: 4. CDR1 is MNHNS and CDR2 is SASEGT in the germline V gene. The CDR3 DNA reads TGTGCCAGCAGTCTACGGACTAGCGGGGAGCAGTACTTC. It yields the protein CASSLRTSGEQYF.

CDR3 residues: CASSSGLSGAADTQYF. The CDR3 DNA is TGCGCCAGCAGCTCGGGACTAAGCGGGGCCGCAGATACGCAGTATTTT. V usage is TRBV5-1 and J usage is TRBJ2-3, with 7 bases aligning to TRBD2. Germline loops: CDR1 SGHRS, CDR2 YFSETQ. The CDR3 contains 16 residues. V lost 3 bases and J lost 4; bases outside the gene matches: 11.

The V call is TRBV9, the J call TRBJ1-5; maybe TRBD1 (6 bases). Trimming pared 2 bases from V and 6 bases from J, leaving 15 bases between. The CDR3 loop spans 15 amino acids. Germline CDR1 reads SGDLS; CDR2 reads YYNGEE. The CDR3 protein is CASSVGMGRGQPQHF. DNA of the CDR3: TGTGCCAGCAGCGTCGGGATGGGCAGGGGTCAGCCCCAGCATTTT.

About this clone: One end of the junction varies from germline; a read error may be responsible. V is TRBV15 and J is TRBJ2-7; 9 bases are a match to TRBD1. CDR3 length: 15 amino acids. Looked up from germline, CDR1 is LNHNV and CDR2 is YYDKDF (reference sequence). The CDR3, as DNA: TGTGCCACCAGCAGGGGGACAGGGTCGAAAGACGAGCAGTATTTC. This translates into CATSRGTGSKDEQYF.

This chain uses TRBV11-2 with TRBJ2-7; 9 nucleotides match TRBD1. The CDR3 has 14 amino acids. V shed 1 base and J 7 bases; nucleotides not matched to a gene: 5. Germline-derived CDR1 and CDR2 are SGHAT and FQNNGV. The DNA for the CDR3 is TGTGCCAGCAGCTTAGTGACAGGGGGGGGAGAGCAGTACTTC. It encodes CASSLVTGGGEQYF.

The rearrangement links TRBV7-6 to TRBJ2-2; possible D gene TRBD1, 6 bases. Germline V CDR1 and CDR2: SGHVS, FNYEAQ. The V end was cut by 0 bases, the J end by 2 bases, with 16 bases between. The CDR3 runs to 18 residues. The CDR3 here is CASSLAHARGSNTGELFF. In DNA, the CDR3 is TGTGCCAGCAGCTTAGCCCATGCTAGGGGGAGTAACACCGGGGAGCTGTTTTTT.

The chain uses TRBV5-1 and TRBJ1-3; 7 bases are a match to TRBD1. Germline CDR1 SGHRS, CDR2 YFSETQ. The CDR3 extends over 17 amino acids. After removal of 0 bases from V and 0 bases from J, the junction contained 6 bases not matched to a gene. The CDR3 is CASSLGGQPVSGNTIYF. Here the CDR3 DNA reads TGCGCCAGCAGCTTGGGGGGACAGCCGGTCTCTGGAAACACCATATATTTT.

This clone was seen a single time. The chain combines TRBV19 with TRBJ2-3; 7 bases are shared with TRBD1. CDR3 length equals 13 residues. Germline values: CDR1 LNHDA, CDR2 SQIVND (reference sequence). The junction had 3 bases not matched to a gene; V was cut back by 4 bases and J by 5 bases. The CDR3 protein is CASSSDREDTQYF. The CDR3 bases are TGTGCCAGTAGTAGTGACAGGGAAGATACGCAGTATTTT.

The chain combines TRBV19 with TRBJ2-7; D is unclear. Germline V lookup: CDR1 LNHDA, CDR2 SQIVND (reference sequence). The CDR3 loop spans 15 amino acids. V lost 4 bases and J 7 bases, leaving 20 bases between the germline ends. The DNA for the CDR3 is TGTGCCAGTAGTAACGGTCCGATCCGATACGAGGAGCAGTACTTC. Its translation: CASSNGPIRYEEQYF.

This chain links TRBV2 with TRBJ2-5, with D tentatively TRBD2 (6 bases). The CDR3 runs to 14 residues. Germline V gene data show CDR1 as SNHLY and CDR2 as FYNNEI. The V and J ends lost 8 bases and 1 base respectively, with 14 bases between them. The CDR3 here is CASVGTRRQETQYF. The CDR3 DNA follows: TGTGCCAGCGTAGGGACTCGGCGCCAAGAGACCCAGTACTTC.

This chain links TRBV5-6 with TRBJ2-1; D ambiguous. The germline V and J ends were trimmed by 4 bases and 3 bases, with 17 bases remaining between them. This CDR3 region has 16 residues. The germline CDR1 and CDR2 sequences are SGHDT and YYEEEE. CDR3 sequence reads: CASSPVTQPGYNEQFF. In DNA, the CDR3 is TGTGCCAGCAGCCCCGTCACCCAGCCAGGCTACAATGAGCAGTTCTTC.

The chain links TRBV7-2 to TRBJ2-1; TRBD2 agrees at 10 bases. CDR1 is SGHTA, CDR2 FQGNSA, per germline. V gave up 5 bases and J gave up 10 bases; unmatched junction bases: 11. CDR3 size: 15 residues. The CDR3, as DNA: TGTGCCAGCAGCCTGAGCGGGGGGGGGAACAGCGAGCAGTTCTTC. Amino acid sequence: CASSLSGGGNSEQFF.

Written as DNA, the CDR3 is TGTGCCACCAGCAGATGGATCGGGCGGGGGGAAGACGGGGAGCAGTTCTTC. Its protein is CATSRWIGRGEDGEQFF. This chain links TRBV15 with TRBJ2-1, with 8 bases fitting TRBD2. Germline assignment: CDR1 LNHNV and CDR2 YYDKDF (reference sequence). The CDR3 contains 17 residues. The V segment lost 2 bases and the J segment 10 bases; nucleotides outside the gene matches: 16.

The chain has TRBV2 and TRBJ2-5; D might be TRBD2 (6 bases). Germline V gives CDR1 SNHLY, CDR2 FYNNEI. The CDR3 is 13 amino acids. The ends were cut back, 4 bases at V and 5 bases at J, with 11 bases in the middle. CDR3 DNA sequence: TGTGCCAGCAGTGGTTTGGGACTTGAGACCCAGTACTTC. This codes for CASSGLGLETQYF.